This record concerns one T cell receptor (beta chain) sequence. The data originate from a study of blood T cell repertoires in COVID-19. Study background: The study drew acute and convalescent COVID-19 samples from the United States, Italy and Spain. PBMCs, B-cell-depleted T cells, or T cells provided the cDNA or gDNA that made up the material.

Under the authors' procedure: Reference gene primer amplification gave estimated nucleated cell counts. Assay: immunoSEQ multiplex PCR; the TCRdb copy retains only in-frame clones and omits some. That table furnishes V, J and clone size, whereas the DNA furnished D and trimming. The table has under 80,000 clones, approximately 80% seen once. This CDR3 comprises 16 residues. Germline lookup yields CDR1 SGDLS and CDR2 YYNGEE. The ends lost 4 bases at V and 2 bases at J; junction bases unmatched: 8. The TCR originated in a woman aged 60 to 75 with acute or convalescent COVID-19. The chain uses TRBV9 and TRBJ2-7, with 11 bases that match TRBD2. The specimen sequenced was peripheral blood. As DNA, the CDR3 is TGTGCCAGCAGCCTAACGCCGACTAGCGGGGCCTACGAGCAGTACTTC. Its translation: CASSLTPTSGAYEQYF.